This entry lists 31 T cell receptor beta chains sequenced from one sample in a study of T-cell reconstitution after alpha-beta-depleted transplantation in children. Using unique molecular identifiers, the investigators prepared the TCRbeta library. MiXCR, run by TCRdb on the PCR reads, gives a single entry per CDR3 protein. The profile shows some 600,000 distinct CDR3 sequences, over 10% of them singletons. This sample comprised PBMCs, mostly from graft donor cells, obtained 360 days after TCRalphabeta/CD19-depleted stem cell transplant. Source of these receptors: a male patient younger than 18 who had a stem cell transplant for acute myeloid leukemia, so the T cells may come from the graft donor.

This clonotype was detected a few times. The chain has TRBV7-9 and TRBJ1-2; 7 bases fit TRBD1. The CDR3 extends over 15 amino acids. The germline gives CDR1 SEHNR, CDR2 FQNEAQ (reference sequence). The ends lost 3 bases at V and 0 bases at J; junction bases unmatched: 4. For the CDR3, the DNA is TGTGCCAGCAGCTTTGGGACAGCTTCTAACTATGGCTACACCTTC. As protein: CASSFGTASNYGYTF.

This clonotype was observed a few times. A junction boundary mismatches the germline segment, possibly from a read error. The chain is built from TRBV19 and TRBJ2-2; TRBD2 might be the D (5 bases). The CDR3 totals 17 residues. Germline-derived CDR1 and CDR2 are LNHDA and SQIVND (reference sequence). The CDR3 here is CASSIVEGSSKTGELFF. The CDR3 nucleotides are TGTGCCAGTAGTATAGTCGAGGGAAGTTCGAAAACCGGGGAGCTGTTTTTT.

This clonotype turned up a few times. The V call is TRBV27, the J call TRBJ2-5; D is possibly TRBD1 or TRBD2 (5 bases each). Trimming left V 4 bases short and J 4 bases short, with 16 bases between. Germline CDR1 is MNHEY and CDR2 is SMNVEV (reference sequence). The CDR3 sequence is 15 residues long. CDR3 residues: CASSSWDQSGETQYF. The CDR3 coding sequence is TGTGCCAGCAGTTCTTGGGACCAGTCCGGAGAGACCCAGTACTTC.

This clonotype was seen only a few times. The chain has TRBV29-1 and TRBJ2-1; 7 bases line up with TRBD1. CDR1 is SQVTM, CDR2 ANQGSEA, per germline. The V segment lost 4 bases and the J segment 9 bases; nucleotides outside the gene matches: 9. The CDR3 runs to 13 residues. CDR3 residues: CSVVRDRVGEQFF. The CDR3 bases are TGCAGCGTTGTCCGAGACAGGGTAGGTGAGCAGTTCTTC.

This clonotype was seen only a few times. This chain connects TRBV18 to TRBJ1-1; 7 nucleotides align to TRBD1. V lost 3 bases and J lost 4; bases outside the gene matches: 5. Per the germline V gene, CDR1 is KGHSH and CDR2 is LQKENI. The CDR3 sequence is 14 residues long. The CDR3 loop is CASSPVQGSTEAFF. CDR3 DNA sequence: TGTGCCAGCTCACCGGTACAGGGGAGCACTGAAGCTTTCTTT. Complete variable domain (other parts from reference TRBV18 and TRBJ1-1): NAGVMQNPRHLVRRRGQEARLRCSPMKGHSHVYWYRQLPEEGLKFMVYLQKENIIDESGMPKERFSAEFPKEGPSILRIQQVVRGDSAAYFCASSPVQGSTEAFFGQGTRLTVV.

This clonotype was seen a few times. The chain combines TRBV9 with TRBJ2-1; D ambiguous. Germline V lookup: CDR1 SGDLS, CDR2 YYNGEE. This CDR3 has 15 amino acids. V dropped 2 bases and J dropped 0 bases, with 9 bases sitting between them. CDR3 region: CASSVQPTSYNEQFF. The CDR3 bases are TGTGCCAGCAGCGTCCAGCCTACCTCCTACAATGAGCAGTTCTTC.

This chain uses TRBV29-1 with TRBJ2-7; D gene uncertain. The germline CDR1 and CDR2 sequences are SQVTM and ANQGSEA. The CDR3 covers 11 residues. Between the trimmed V and J ends, which lost 4 bases and 10 bases, there was a span of 14 bases. Here the CDR3 DNA reads TGCAGCGTTGCCCTAGATCTAACACAGTACTTC. Protein: CSVALDLTQYF.

This clonotype was counted ten times or more. The V gene is TRBV29-1, the J gene TRBJ2-7, with 8 nucleotides matching TRBD1. Unmatched junction bases numbered 2, after V lost 1 base and J lost 3 bases. The CDR3 totals 13 residues. Germline CDR1 SQVTM, CDR2 ANQGSEA. CDR3 in amino acids: CSVEAGTGYEQYF. The CDR3 DNA reads as TGCAGCGTTGAAGCCGGGACAGGCTACGAGCAGTACTTC.

This clonotype was seen a few times. The chain couples TRBV7-2 to TRBJ2-5, with 10 bases aligning to TRBD1. Germline V CDR1 and CDR2: SGHTA, FQGNSA. The trim removed 1 base at V and 5 bases at J, leaving 7 bases unmatched. The CDR3 consists of 16 residues. In nucleotides, the CDR3 is TGTGCCAGCAGCTTAGTGAGGACAGGGGGAGGGGAGACCCAGTACTTC. Translation gives CASSLVRTGGGETQYF.

The chain joins TRBV29-1 to TRBJ2-7; D unclear. There are 13 residues in the CDR3. CDR1 and CDR2 from the germline V gene are SQVTM and ANQGSEA. Between the trimmed V and J ends, which lost 6 bases and 3 bases, there was a span of 15 bases. The CDR3 nucleotides read TGCAGCGTCCGACTCCGAACGAGCTACGAGCAGTACTTC. This codes for CSVRLRTSYEQYF.

This clonotype was seen a handful of times. J is TRBJ2-7 and V is TRBV21-1. TRBV21-1 is recorded as a pseudogene. The CDR3 contains 11 residues. CDR3 nucleotides: TGTGCCAGCAGCAAAGCCGCCGAGCAGTACTTC. Translated, it gives CASSKAAEQYF.

CDR3 bases: TGTGCCAGCAGGATCGGCGGGAACACCGGGGAGCTGTTTTTT. Its translation: CASRIGGNTGELFF. This chain connects TRBV6-1 to TRBJ2-2; D is unclear. Trimming pared 6 bases from V and 1 base from J, leaving 9 bases between. The germline V gene has CDR1 MNHNS and CDR2 SASEGT. The CDR3 contains 14 residues.

This clonotype has just a few counts. The chain carries TRBV27 and TRBJ2-3, with D unresolved. The V gene lost 3 bases and the J gene lost 5 bases, with 9 bases spanning the gap. The CDR3 consists of 13 residues. From germline, CDR1 is MNHEY and CDR2 SMNVEV (reference sequence). Here the CDR3 reads CASSFHVLDTQYF. DNA for the CDR3: TGTGCCAGCAGTTTTCACGTATTAGATACGCAGTATTTT.

In this sample, this clonotype turned up a few times. The chain links TRBV11-1 to TRBJ2-1; tentative D call: TRBD2 (5 bases). V lost 3 bases, J lost 0 bases, and 21 bases lay in between. The CDR3 has 19 residues. CDR1 and CDR2 from the germline V gene are SGHAT and FQDESV (reference sequence). The DNA of the CDR3 is TGTGCCAGCAGCTTGCCCCCCCAAGCGGACGTTAGCTCCTACAATGAGCAGTTCTTC. It is translated as CASSLPPQADVSSYNEQFF. Supplemented by reference TRBV11-1 and TRBJ2-1, the full variable domain reads EAEVAQSPRYKITEKSQAVAFWCDPISGHATLYWYRQILGQGPELLVQFQDESVVDDSQLPKDRFSAERLKGVDSTLKIQPAELGDSAMYLCASSLPPQADVSSYNEQFFGPGTRLTVL.

This clonotype showed up many times. This chain joins TRBV28 and TRBJ1-5, with unresolved D. The CDR3 has 15 residues. The germline V gene has CDR1 MDHEN and CDR2 SYDVKM. Trimming removed 3 bases at V and 7 bases at J, with 16 bases between. The CDR3 protein is CASSFFHIRRQPQHF. The DNA of the CDR3 is TGTGCCAGCAGTTTTTTCCATATCCGAAGGCAGCCCCAGCATTTT.

The gene calls are TRBV15 and TRBJ2-3; TRBD2 is a possible D gene (5 bases). This CDR3 has 16 residues. CDR1 is LNHNV and CDR2 is YYDKDF in the germline V gene (reference sequence). Deletions cut 3 bases from V and 0 bases from J, with 13 bases between. The CDR3 sequence is CATSRVATLSTDTQYF. DNA of the CDR3: TGTGCCACCAGCAGGGTAGCGACCCTGAGCACAGATACGCAGTATTTT.

This clonotype has at least ten counts. The chain employs TRBV9 and TRBJ2-2; D not resolved. Germline V gene data show CDR1 as SGDLS and CDR2 as YYNGEE. The CDR3 runs 14 residues. Trimming left V 2 bases short and J 4 bases short, with 9 bases between. The CDR3: CASSVLGSTGELFF. CDR3 DNA: TGTGCCAGCAGCGTGCTAGGCTCCACCGGGGAGCTGTTTTTT. The whole variable domain, remainder taken from reference TRBV9 and TRBJ2-2, is DSGVTQTPKHLITATGQRVTLRCSPRSGDLSVYWYQQSLDQGLQFLIQYYNGEERAKGNILERFSAQQFPDLHSELNLSSLELGDSALYFCASSVLGSTGELFFGEGSRLTVL.

There are many counts of this clonotype. V gene TRBV12-5 combines with J gene TRBJ2-1; unclear D gene. V lost 3 bases and J lost 7, with 4 bases in between. The germline gives CDR1 LGHNT, CDR2 FRNRAP. CDR3 length equals 11 residues. The CDR3 sequence: CASGFSNEQFF. CDR3 DNA: TGTGCTAGTGGTTTCTCGAATGAGCAGTTCTTC. The full variable domain, with the rest looked up from reference TRBV12-5 and TRBJ2-1, is DARVTQTPRHKVTEMGQEVTMRCQPILGHNTVFWYRQTMMQGLELLAYFRNRAPLDDSGMPKDRFSAEMPDATLATLKIQPSEPRDSAVYFCASGFSNEQFFGPGTRLTVL.

This clonotype has more than one count but fewer than ten. V gene TRBV21-1 combines with J gene TRBJ2-7; no check of the table's D call, TRBD1, against the DNA was made. TRBV21-1 is an annotated pseudogene. There are 14 residues in the CDR3. In DNA, the CDR3 is TGTGCCAGCAACCCGGGACAGGACTCCTACGAGCAGTACTTC. It codes for CASNPGQDSYEQYF.

This clonotype came up a few times. The rearrangement joins TRBV27 to TRBJ2-5, with 7 bases aligning to TRBD2. Germline CDR1 MNHEY, CDR2 SMNVEV (reference sequence). CDR3 length: 16 residues. Trimming removed 0 bases from V and 4 bases from J; junction bases left unmatched: 8. The CDR3 loop is CASSLSWRESGETQYF. In DNA, the CDR3 is TGTGCCAGCAGTTTATCCTGGCGGGAGTCGGGAGAGACCCAGTACTTC.

This clonotype was seen a few times. This chain uses TRBV4-3 with TRBJ2-7; 11 bases line up with TRBD1. CDR1 LGHNA and CDR2 YSLEER come from the germline V gene. V lost 0 bases, J lost 3 bases, and 4 bases stayed unmatched. The CDR3 extends over 16 amino acids. CDR3 nucleotide sequence: TGCGCCAGCAGCCAAGATCGGGACAGGGGGGGCTACGAGCAGTACTTC. Its protein product is CASSQDRDRGGYEQYF.

DNA for the CDR3: TGTGCCAGCAGTTTAGTTTCAGGGATTTCACCCCTCCACTTT. Protein: CASSLVSGISPLHF. J is TRBJ1-6 and V is TRBV12-3 or TRBV12-4, with D possibly TRBD1 on 5 matching bases. The CDR3 runs to 14 residues. The germline V and J ends were trimmed by 1 base and 9 bases, with 10 bases remaining between them.

The chain is built from TRBV4-1 and TRBJ2-2; 9 positions agree with TRBD1. CDR3 length: 17 amino acids. CDR1 is MGHRA, CDR2 YSYEKL, per germline. J lost 3 bases, V lost 4 bases, and 9 bases had no gene match. The CDR3 sequence: CASSPAPGQGYTGELFF. CDR3 DNA sequence: TGCGCCAGCAGCCCGGCGCCGGGACAGGGTTACACCGGGGAGCTGTTTTTT.

The chain's CDR3 is CSAWDGTGELFF. The CDR3 DNA reads as TGCAGCGCCTGGGACGGCACCGGGGAGCTGTTTTTT. The chain is built from TRBV29-1 and TRBJ2-2, with D perhaps assigned TRBD1 or TRBD2 (5 bases each). V was cut by 7 bases and J by 4 bases, with 10 bases left in between. CDR1 is SQVTM and CDR2 is ANQGSEA in the germline V gene. The CDR3 runs to 12 residues.

This rearrangement joins TRBV6-1 to TRBJ1-1; D is uncertain. The V gene's germline CDR1 is MNHNS and CDR2 SASEGT. This CDR3 spans 15 amino acids. The V end was cut by 6 bases, the J end by 5 bases, with 19 bases between. The CDR3 DNA sequence: TGTGCCAGCAGCCCGGACCGTTTTCGAGTTACTGAAGCTTTCTTT. Translating gives CASSPDRFRVTEAFF.

The gene calls are TRBV2 and TRBJ1-3, with D unclear. The germline V gene encodes CDR1 SNHLY and CDR2 FYNNEI. The CDR3 has 16 residues. V was shortened by 2 bases and J by 2 bases, with 13 bases between the two germline ends. CDR3 amino acids: CASSETRIGAGNTIYF. CDR3 DNA: TGTGCCAGCAGTGAAACCCGCATTGGGGCTGGAAACACCATATATTTT.

J is TRBJ1-5 and V is TRBV20-1, with D maybe TRBD1 (6 bases). V gave up 6 bases and J gave up 0 bases, with 12 bases separating them. The CDR3 loop spans 14 amino acids. Germline V lookup: CDR1 DFQATT, CDR2 SNEGSKA (reference sequence). Here the CDR3 reads CSAPRQDSNQPQHF. CDR3 nucleotide sequence: TGCAGTGCCCCCCGACAGGATAGCAATCAGCCCCAGCATTTT.

This clonotype was seen repeatedly, ten times or more. The chain carries TRBV12-3 or TRBV12-4 and TRBJ2-7, with a possible D match to TRBD1 (5 bases). Trimming stripped 0 bases from V and 5 bases from J, with 8 bases between. This CDR3 comprises 13 residues. The DNA of the CDR3 is TGTGCCAGCAGTTTAGCTTCAGGGCACGAGCAGTACGTC. This sequence encodes CASSLASGHEQYV.

The count of this clonotype is one. This chain uses TRBV15 with TRBJ2-7, with TRBD1 identical over 10 bases. In germline, CDR1 is LNHNV, CDR2 YYDKDF (reference sequence). The CDR3 length is 15 residues. V lost 2 bases to trimming and J lost 3 bases; unmatched junction nucleotides: 4. The CDR3 bases are TGTGCCACCAGCAGAATAGGACAGGGGGGCTACGAGCAGTACTTC. Translating gives CATSRIGQGGYEQYF. Combining the CDR3 with reference TRBV15 and TRBJ2-7 gives the whole variable domain DAMVIQNPRYQVTQFGKPVTLSCSQTLNHNVMYWYQQKSSQAPKLLFHYYDKDFNNEADTPDNFQSRRPNTSFCFLDIRSPGLGDTAMYLCATSRIGQGGYEQYFGPGTRLTVT.

This clonotype was observed a handful of times. This chain links TRBV29-1 with TRBJ2-3; tentative D call: TRBD1 (6 bases). CDR3 length: 12 residues. The V gene lost 6 bases and the J gene lost 5 bases, with 12 bases spanning the gap. Germline CDR1 is SQVTM and CDR2 is ANQGSEA. CDR3 sequence: CSVRNREDTQYF. The CDR3 DNA reads as TGCAGCGTCAGAAACAGGGAAGATACGCAGTATTTT.

This clonotype was detected ten times or more. The rearrangement joins TRBV7-2 to TRBJ2-7; D gene ambiguous. Germline values: CDR1 SGHTA, CDR2 FQGNSA. V dropped 1 base and J dropped 2 bases, with 3 bases sitting between them. The CDR3 has 12 residues. The CDR3 DNA follows: TGTGCCAGCAGCTTAGGAACCTACGAGCAGTACTTC. Amino acid sequence: CASSLGTYEQYF.